This T cell receptor (beta chain) was documented in a study of monozygotic twins with inflammatory bowel disease. Germline V gene data show CDR1 as SGDLS and CDR2 as YYNGEE. This CDR3 contains 16 residues. TCRdb reanalyzed the 5' RACE reads, giving one entry per CDR3 protein sequence and no DNA. This table holds about 210,000 distinct CDR3 sequences. Material: blood. The origin of this receptor is a human donor with ulcerative colitis or Crohn's disease, or a healthy co-twin of an affected twin (not recorded which). The J gene is TRBJ1-2, the V gene TRBV9; the D gene TCRdb calls, TRBD1, cannot be checked with no DNA. The CDR3 sequence is CASSSTPGQGHIGYTF.